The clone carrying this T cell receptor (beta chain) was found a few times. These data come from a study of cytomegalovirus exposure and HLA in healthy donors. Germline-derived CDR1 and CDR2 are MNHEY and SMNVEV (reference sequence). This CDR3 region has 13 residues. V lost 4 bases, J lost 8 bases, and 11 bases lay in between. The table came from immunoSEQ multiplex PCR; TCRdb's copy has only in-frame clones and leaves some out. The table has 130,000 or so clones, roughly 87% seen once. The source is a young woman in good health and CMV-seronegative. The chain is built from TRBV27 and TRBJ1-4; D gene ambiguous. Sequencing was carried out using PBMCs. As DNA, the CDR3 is TGTGCCAGCAGTTCCCCTACCCACGAAAAACTGTTTTTT. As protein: CASSSPTHEKLFF.